These 24 T cell receptor beta chains were sequenced from one sample in a study of T-cell reconstitution after alpha-beta-depleted transplantation in children. Unique molecular identifiers were built into the TCRbeta library. MiXCR was run by TCRdb on the PCR reads, yielding one entry per CDR3 protein. Of about 540,000 distinct CDR3 sequences in the sample, around 19% are singletons; the top ten hold about 3.1%. The specimen comprised PBMCs from the stem cell graft donor, sampled from the stem cell graft. The origin of the receptors is a human donor who donated a stem cell graft to a child with acute lymphoblastic leukemia.

A few counts support this clonotype. V usage is TRBV25-1 and J usage is TRBJ2-1; 8 bases agree with TRBD1. Germline assignment: CDR1 MGHDK and CDR2 SYGVNS. The CDR3 consists of 16 residues. V lost 2 bases and J lost 7; bases outside the gene matches: 10. CDR3 protein: CASSEGYRDRFNEQFF. The CDR3 DNA follows: TGTGCCAGCAGTGAAGGGTACCGGGACAGGTTTAATGAGCAGTTCTTC.

V and J are TRBV5-1 and TRBJ1-1, with TRBD1 matching over 7 bases. Germline CDR1 and CDR2: SGHRS and YFSETQ. The V gene end was trimmed by 5 bases and the J gene end by 0 bases; junction bases not matched to a gene: 13. There are 17 residues in the CDR3. In DNA form, the CDR3 reads TGCGCCAGCAGGCGGACAGGTGACGCGTACATGAACACTGAAGCTTTCTTT. Translating gives CASRRTGDAYMNTEAFF.

This clonotype was recorded many times. This sequence joins TRBV29-1 and TRBJ2-3; 8 positions match TRBD2. CDR1 is SQVTM and CDR2 is ANQGSEA in the germline V gene. The CDR3 runs 15 residues. V was clipped by 6 bases and J by 4 bases; unmatched bases: 12. CDR3 nucleotide sequence: TGCAGCGTCATATGGGCGAGCGGGAGCCCAGATACGCAGTATTTT. Translating it yields CSVIWASGSPDTQYF.

V and J are TRBV3-1 and TRBJ2-2; D is perhaps TRBD2 (5 bases). CDR3 length: 15 residues. Germline CDR1 reads LGHDT; CDR2 reads YNNKEL (reference sequence). V lost 8 bases and J lost 4, with 17 bases in between. The CDR3 nucleotides read TGTGCCAGCGCCCGGAGAGAGGGTATCACCGGGGAGCTGTTTTTT. It encodes CASARREGITGELFF.

This chain uses TRBV5-1 with TRBJ2-1, with 15 bases lining up with TRBD2. The germline gives CDR1 SGHRS, CDR2 YFSETQ. The length of the CDR3 is 17 residues. Trimming at V came to 2 bases and at J to 1 base, leaving 1 base not matched to a gene. As DNA, the CDR3 is TGCGCCAGCAGCTTCGGGACTAGCGGGAGGTCCTACAATGAGCAGTTCTTC. It yields the protein CASSFGTSGRSYNEQFF.

This chain uses TRBV20-1 with TRBJ1-1; TRBD1 matches 9 bases. The CDR3 has 14 amino acids. The V gene's germline CDR1 is DFQATT and CDR2 SNEGSKA (reference sequence). Trimming took 2 bases from V and 5 from J; bases not matched to a gene: 6. DNA of the CDR3: TGCAGTGCTAGATACAGGGGGCAGGGAACTGAAGCTTTCTTT. Amino acids: CSARYRGQGTEAFF.

The chain joins TRBV21-1 to TRBJ1-1. TRBV21-1 is shown as a pseudogene. The length of the CDR3 is 18 residues. In DNA, the CDR3 is TGTGCCAGCAGCAAAGTCGGAGGTGGGGAGGTCCGTTGGACTGAAGCTTTCTTT. Translation: CASSKVGGGEVRWTEAFF.

The chain employs TRBV23-1 and TRBJ2-5; the match to TRBD2 covers 7 bases. TRBV23-1 is an open reading frame, and its role is uncertain. The CDR3 is 15 amino acids. The trim removed 3 bases at V and 4 bases at J, leaving 8 bases unmatched. CDR3 protein: CASSHRTRGRETQYF. DNA of the CDR3: TGCGCCAGCAGTCATAGAACGCGGGGGAGAGAGACCCAGTACTTC.

This clonotype appeared a few times. The chain combines TRBV29-1 with TRBJ2-3, with 11 bases lining up with TRBD2. The germline CDR1 and CDR2 sequences are SQVTM and ANQGSEA. The V segment lost 7 bases and the J segment 0 bases; nucleotides outside the gene matches: 3. This CDR3 is 14 amino acids long. This CDR3 reads CSGGLAASTDTQYF. Here the CDR3 DNA reads TGCAGCGGGGGACTAGCGGCTAGCACAGATACGCAGTATTTT.

About this clonotype: One end of the junction fails to match germline, which may point to a read error. V usage is TRBV29-1 and J usage is TRBJ2-3; perhaps TRBD1 as D (5 bases). Germline V gene lookup returns CDR1 SQVTM and CDR2 ANQGSEA. CDR3 length: 10 residues. The CDR3 here is CSVVGDTEYF. For the CDR3, the DNA is TGCAGCGTTGTAGGGGATACGGAGTATTTT.

The rearrangement links TRBV10-2 to TRBJ2-1; 15 bases are shared with TRBD2. The CDR3 extends over 17 amino acids. Germline-derived CDR1 and CDR2 are WSHSY and SAAADI. V lost 4 bases and J lost 9; bases outside the gene matches: 10. Here the CDR3 reads CASSAGLAGGSRGEQFF. As DNA, the CDR3 is TGCGCCAGCAGTGCGGGACTAGCGGGAGGAAGCCGGGGTGAGCAGTTCTTC.

In its sample, this clonotype was seen a few times. The chain links TRBV9 to TRBJ2-7, with 8 bases aligning to TRBD2. V shed 0 bases, J shed 3 bases, and the junction held 5 bases outside the gene matches. Germline V CDR1 and CDR2: SGDLS, YYNGEE. The CDR3 totals 15 residues. The CDR3 protein is CASSVDRAGGYEQYF. Here the CDR3 DNA reads TGTGCCAGCAGCGTAGATCGGGCGGGGGGCTACGAGCAGTACTTC.

The chain joins TRBV10-1 to TRBJ2-2; D uncertain. In germline, CDR1 is WNHNN, CDR2 SYGVQD (reference sequence). V lost 4 bases to trimming and J lost 6 bases, with 15 bases between them. There are 15 residues in the CDR3. Here the CDR3 reads CASSAMATWPGELFF. The CDR3, as DNA: TGCGCCAGCAGTGCTATGGCTACGTGGCCCGGGGAGCTGTTTTTT.

The chain has TRBV4-2 and TRBJ2-2; TRBD1 or TRBD2 may be the D gene (5 bases each). This CDR3 has 12 residues. Germline CDR1 reads LGHNA; CDR2 reads YNFKEQ. Trimming pared 11 bases from V and 6 bases from J, leaving 13 bases between. CDR3 loop: CAGGRTPGELFF. The CDR3 coding sequence is TGTGCCGGGGGACGGACCCCCGGGGAGCTGTTTTTT.

This rearrangement joins TRBV20-1 to TRBJ1-2; D is perhaps TRBD1 (5 bases). The CDR3 consists of 15 residues. Trimming shortened V by 1 base and J by 7 bases, and 19 bases separated the two germline ends. Germline V gene lookup returns CDR1 DFQATT and CDR2 SNEGSKA (reference sequence). This CDR3 reads CSARVGARSSRGYTF. The CDR3 DNA is TGCAGTGCTAGAGTAGGGGCGAGATCCTCTCGTGGCTACACCTTC.

This clonotype was detected only a few times. V is TRBV27 and J is TRBJ1-5; 7 bases match TRBD1. This CDR3 contains 14 residues. Germline trimming cut 5 bases from V and 1 base from J; bases unmatched to any gene: 2. Looked up from germline, CDR1 is MNHEY and CDR2 is SMNVEV (reference sequence). The DNA for the CDR3 is TGTGCCAGCAGTATGGGACAGAGCAATCAGCCCCAGCATTTT. This sequence encodes CASSMGQSNQPQHF.

This clonotype was seen a few times. The chain is built from TRBV5-1 and TRBJ2-1; the match to TRBD2 covers 13 bases. The CDR3 covers 16 residues. The V gene's germline CDR1 is SGHRS and CDR2 YFSETQ. V was pared by 3 bases and J by 7 bases, with 7 bases of the junction left unmatched. CDR3 nucleotide sequence: TGCGCCAGCAGCTCCGGGACTAGCGGGGCCAGGAATGAGCAGTTCTTC. This translates into CASSSGTSGARNEQFF.

This chain uses TRBV4-1 with TRBJ2-7, with 10 bases aligning to TRBD2. CDR3 size: 16 residues. Germline V gene data show CDR1 as MGHRA and CDR2 as YSYEKL. J lost 4 bases, V lost 2 bases, and 8 bases had no gene match. CDR3 residues: CASSQIPSGGRYEQYF. The CDR3 nucleotides are TGCGCCAGCAGCCAAATTCCTAGCGGGGGACGGTACGAGCAGTACTTC.

V gene TRBV19 combines with J gene TRBJ2-7, with TRBD2 matching over 13 bases. The CDR3 length is 16 residues. V shed 2 bases and J 5 bases; nucleotides not matched to a gene: 6. Germline V CDR1 and CDR2: LNHDA, SQIVND (reference sequence). The CDR3 coding sequence is TGTGCCAGTAGTATAACCGGACTAGCGGGAGCAAACGAGCAGTACTTC. Translating it yields CASSITGLAGANEQYF.

The gene calls are TRBV10-3 and TRBJ2-2; 8 positions agree with TRBD2. The V gene end was trimmed by 8 bases and the J gene end by 6 bases; junction bases not matched to a gene: 11. The CDR3 covers 15 residues. Germline V gene sequence: CDR1 ENHRY, CDR2 SYGVKD. The CDR3 DNA is TGTGCCATCGGGGGCGAGACGGGAGGGGCCGGGGAGCTGTTTTTT. This sequence encodes CAIGGETGGAGELFF.

The chain employs TRBV20-1 and TRBJ1-5, with D tentatively TRBD1 (5 bases). Germline values: CDR1 DFQATT, CDR2 SNEGSKA (reference sequence). Trimming left V 0 bases short and J 4 bases short, with 19 bases between. This CDR3 comprises 17 residues. CDR3 nucleotide sequence: TGCAGTGCTAGAGATCGTCGGGGGGGACGTTGGAATCAGCCCCAGCATTTT. Amino acids: CSARDRRGGRWNQPQHF.

This sequence joins TRBV7-8 and TRBJ1-1; no reliable D call. V lost 0 bases to trimming and J lost 0 bases, with 5 bases between them. CDR1 and CDR2 from the germline V gene are SGHVS and FQNEAQ. This CDR3 spans 14 amino acids. The CDR3 DNA reads TGTGCCAGCAGCTTAGCGTCGGTGAACACTGAAGCTTTCTTT. Translated: CASSLASVNTEAFF.

This clonotype was seen only a few times. The chain carries TRBV7-9 and TRBJ1-1, with a weak D call TRBD1 (5 bases). There are 16 residues in the CDR3. Trimming took off 5 bases at V and 10 bases at J, with 26 bases between the two ends. Germline V lookup: CDR1 SEHNR, CDR2 FQNEAQ (reference sequence). The CDR3 coding sequence is TGTGCCAGCAGCGTGTTGCGCTTGGGGCTCACCCCCCCAGCTTTCTTT. Protein sequence: CASSVLRLGLTPPAFF.

This clonotype was counted a few times. The chain couples TRBV12-3 or TRBV12-4 to TRBJ2-1, with unresolved D. The CDR3 extends over 12 amino acids. V gave up 3 bases and J gave up 10 bases, with 10 bases separating them. CDR3 bases: TGTGCCAGCAGTTTTCAGTTTCAGGAGCAGTTCTTC. It specifies CASSFQFQEQFF.